Listed below are T cell receptor beta chains from one sample, sequenced in a study of blood T cell repertoires in COVID-19. Repertoires were generated with immunoSEQ multiplex PCR, while TCRdb's copy carries only in-frame clones and drops some. Here the sample spans about 200,000 clones, around 85% being singletons. Specimen: peripheral blood. Every receptor here comes from a man aged 55-75 years with COVID-19, enrolled during active disease. Both conserved end residues are part of each CDR3. D genes are given only for firm matches. Expanded clones are given a class, and other clones once, few, many or no size at all.

V gene	clone size	J gene	D gene	CDR3 protein	CDR3 DNA
TRBV18	once	TRBJ1-2	-	CASSPQREIYGYTF	TGTGCCAGCTCACCCCAGAGGGAAATCTATGGCTACACCTTC
TRBV19	-	TRBJ1-2	TRBD1	CASSMDRGLDGYTF	TGTGCCAGTAGTATGGACAGGGGGCTCGATGGCTACACCTTC
TRBV28	-	TRBJ2-3	-	CASSLASSTDTQYF	TGTGCCAGCAGTTTGGCTAGCAGCACAGATACGCAGTATTTT
TRBV10-3	-	TRBJ2-2	-	CAITVPGTGELFF	TGTGCCATCACAGTACCAGGGACCGGGGAGCTGTTTTTT
TRBV5-1	once	TRBJ2-6	TRBD2	CASSLNPGLAGAGSGANVLTF	TGCGCCAGCAGCTTAAACCCGGGACTAGCGGGAGCTGGGTCTGGGGCCAACGTCCTGACTTTC
TRBV4-1	-	TRBJ1-5	-	CASSPGQSGPQHF	TGCGCCAGCAGTCCAGGGCAATCAGGGCCCCAGCATTTT
TRBV19	-	TRBJ1-1	-	CASKLREVNTEAFF	TGTGCCAGTAAACTCAGGGAAGTGAACACTGAAGCTTTCTTT
TRBV7-9	few	TRBJ2-7	TRBD2	CASSFSGRAYEQYF	TGTGCCAGCAGCTTTAGCGGGAGGGCCTACGAGCAGTACTTC
TRBV7-3	-	TRBJ2-3	TRBD2	CASSLTSGDTDTQYF	TGTGCCAGCAGCCTGACTAGCGGGGACACAGATACGCAGTATTTT
TRBV5-4	-	TRBJ1-1	TRBD1	CASSPQGDEAFF	TGTGCCAGCAGCCCTCAGGGGGATGAAGCTTTCTTT
TRBV6-5	-	TRBJ2-1	TRBD1	CATRTGRSSYNEQFF	TGTGCCACCCGGACAGGGCGGAGCTCCTACAATGAGCAGTTCTTC
TRBV5-4	-	TRBJ2-2	-	CASSGDTGSRELFF	TGTGCCAGCAGCGGAGATACAGGGTCCAGGGAGCTGTTTTTT
TRBV30	-	TRBJ1-2	-	CAWKGVGPGDYGYTF	TGTGCCTGGAAGGGGGTAGGTCCGGGTGACTATGGCTACACCTTC
TRBV19	-	TRBJ2-7	TRBD1	CASSTQPGQHYEQYF	TGTGCCAGTAGTACCCAGCCGGGACAGCATTACGAGCAGTACTTC
TRBV27	-	TRBJ1-2	-	CASSFVGDYGYTF	TGTGCCAGCAGTTTTGTAGGGGACTATGGCTACACCTTC
TRBV3-1/TRBV3-2	-	TRBJ1-1	TRBD1	CASSQRGRTEAFF	TGTGCCAGCAGCCAAAGGGGGCGGACTGAAGCTTTCTTT
TRBV6-1	-	TRBJ2-1	TRBD2	CASSEAIAGVGEQFF	TGTGCCAGCAGTGAAGCGATAGCGGGAGTGGGTGAGCAGTTCTTC
TRBV28	-	TRBJ1-6	TRBD1	CATFRQGSPLHF	TGTGCCACCTTTAGACAGGGCTCACCCCTCCACTTT
TRBV7-3	few	TRBJ2-1	-	CASSPLVGSSNEQFF	TGTGCCAGCAGCCCCCTTGTGGGTAGCTCCAATGAGCAGTTCTTC
TRBV12-5	-	TRBJ1-1	-	CASAADMNTEAFF	TGTGCTAGTGCCGCGGACATGAACACTGAAGCTTTCTTT
TRBV12-3/TRBV12-4	once	TRBJ1-1	-	CASTGLRGTEAFF	TGTGCCAGCACCGGACTGAGGGGGACTGAAGCTTTCTTT
TRBV10-3	-	TRBJ2-1	TRBD2	CAISGRGSSYNEQFF	TGTGCCATCAGTGGGCGGGGGAGCTCCTACAATGAGCAGTTCTTC
TRBV19	-	TRBJ2-3	TRBD2	CASRTSVSTDTQYF	TGTGCCAGCAGGACTAGCGTAAGCACAGATACGCAGTATTTT
TRBV28	-	TRBJ1-2	-	CASSSGNYGYTF	TGTGCCAGCAGTTCAGGAAACTATGGCTACACCTTC
TRBV7-9	-	TRBJ1-1	TRBD1	CASSPIQGTGRSTEAFF	TGTGCCAGCAGCCCCATTCAAGGGACAGGGCGGTCAACTGAAGCTTTCTTT
TRBV9	-	TRBJ1-4	-	CASSVSGATNEKLFF	TGTGCCAGCAGCGTATCGGGGGCAACTAATGAAAAACTGTTTTTT
TRBV19	few	TRBJ1-1	TRBD1	CASSLQGMKGNTEAFF	TGTGCCAGTAGTTTACAGGGGATGAAGGGGAACACTGAAGCTTTCTTT
TRBV19	-	TRBJ1-3	-	CATGERSGNTIYF	TGTGCCACAGGGGAAAGATCTGGAAACACCATATATTTT
TRBV6-5	once	TRBJ1-2	-	CASSPDYGYTF	TGTGCCAGCAGCCCCGACTATGGCTACACCTTC
TRBV20-1	few	TRBJ1-1	-	CSARTDTEAFF	TGCAGTGCTAGGACTGACACTGAAGCTTTCTTT
TRBV19	few	TRBJ1-1	-	CASSHQGLNTEAFF	TGTGCCAGTAGTCACCAGGGTTTGAACACTGAAGCTTTCTTT
TRBV10-3	-	TRBJ1-2	-	CAISEATNYGYTF	TGTGCCATCAGTGAAGCCACTAACTATGGCTACACCTTC
TRBV5-5	-	TRBJ1-1	-	CASTWQIMNTEAFF	TGTGCCAGCACCTGGCAGATTATGAACACTGAAGCTTTCTTT
TRBV7-9	-	TRBJ1-3	TRBD1	CASSRTGGNTIYF	TGTGCCAGCAGCCGGACAGGGGGAAACACCATATATTTT
TRBV4-1	-	TRBJ1-3	-	CASSPSRGASGNTIYF	TGCGCCAGCAGCCCGTCGCGCGGCGCCTCTGGAAACACCATATATTTT
TRBV6-5	-	TRBJ2-3	TRBD2	CASRAGTSDADTQYF	TGTGCCAGCAGAGCCGGGACTAGCGATGCAGATACGCAGTATTTT
TRBV30	few	TRBJ1-5	-	CAWSVQGAPYSNQPQHF	TGTGCCTGGAGTGTACAGGGAGCCCCCTATAGCAATCAGCCCCAGCATTTT
TRBV19	-	TRBJ2-7	TRBD1	CASSKTGVYEQYF	TGTGCCAGTAGTAAAACAGGGGTCTACGAGCAGTACTTC
TRBV30	-	TRBJ2-1	TRBD2	CAWRVAGRDNEQFF	TGTGCCTGGAGGGTAGCGGGGAGGGACAATGAGCAGTTCTTC
TRBV5-1	-	TRBJ2-2	TRBD1	CASSLAQGRTGELFF	TGCGCCAGCAGCTTGGCACAGGGGCGGACCGGGGAGCTGTTTTTT
TRBV30	-	TRBJ1-1	-	CAWSRITTGTEAFF	TGTGCCTGGAGTAGGATTACTACGGGGACTGAAGCTTTCTTT
TRBV5-1	few	TRBJ1-4	TRBD1	CASSVRQGEKLFF	TGCGCCAGCAGCGTCAGACAGGGTGAAAAACTGTTTTTT
TRBV6-5	-	TRBJ1-1	-	CASNLSPNTEAFF	TGTGCCAGCAACCTATCCCCGAACACTGAAGCTTTCTTT
TRBV30	-	TRBJ2-7	TRBD1	CAWTPDRAPYEQYF	TGTGCCTGGACCCCGGACAGGGCCCCCTACGAGCAGTACTTC
TRBV4-3	once	TRBJ1-5	-	CASSQDPQRGSNQPQHF	TGCGCCAGCAGCCAAGATCCTCAGCGGGGGAGCAATCAGCCCCAGCATTTT
TRBV27	-	TRBJ1-2	-	CASSTAGRGYTF	TGTGCCAGCAGCACGGCGGGAAGAGGCTACACCTTC
TRBV4-1	-	TRBJ1-5	-	CASSQMGDSSKISNQPQHF	TGCGCCAGCAGCCAAATGGGCGACAGCTCAAAGATTAGCAATCAGCCCCAGCATTTT
TRBV30	once	TRBJ1-4	TRBD1	CAWRAQGAGEKLFF	TGTGCCTGGAGGGCACAGGGGGCTGGTGAAAAACTGTTTTTT
TRBV21-1	-	TRBJ1-1	-	CASSTWDRDCEAFF	TGTGCCAGCAGCACATGGGACAGGGACTGTGAAGCTTTCTTT
TRBV3-1/TRBV3-2	few	TRBJ2-7	-	CASSQSSYEQYF	TGTGCCAGCAGCCAGAGCTCCTACGAGCAGTACTTC
TRBV10-2	-	TRBJ1-5	-	CASSETRAQPQHF	TGCGCCAGCAGTGAGACGAGGGCTCAGCCCCAGCATTTT
TRBV15	-	TRBJ2-1	-	CATSRDRGQQFF	TGTGCCACCAGCAGAGACCGGGGTCAGCAGTTCTTC
TRBV20-1	-	TRBJ1-1	-	CSASEALNTEAFF	TGCAGTGCTAGTGAAGCTCTGAACACTGAAGCTTTCTTT
TRBV5-1	-	TRBJ1-2	-	CASSIGQSYGYTF	TGCGCCAGCAGCATAGGACAGTCCTATGGCTACACCTTC
TRBV29-1	once	TRBJ1-2	-	CSVEAFQGPYGYTF	TGCAGCGTTGAAGCCTTTCAGGGGCCCTATGGCTACACCTTC
TRBV7-8	-	TRBJ1-1	-	CASSAQENEAFF	TGTGCCAGCAGCGCACAGGAGAACGAAGCTTTCTTT
TRBV30	-	TRBJ2-5	-	CAWSAGFSETQYF	TGTGCCTGGAGCGCGGGATTCTCAGAGACCCAGTACTTC
TRBV18	-	TRBJ1-5	-	CASSPTSLGVRNQPQHF	TGTGCCAGCTCACCTACGTCCCTAGGGGTAAGGAATCAGCCCCAGCATTTT